This TCR beta chain was captured by sequencing in a study of identical twins. Study outcomes and limitations: Partial confounding of zero-insertion analyses by invariant MAIT and iNKT cells was possible.

Each CDR3 protein gets one entry after TCRdb re-called the 5' RACE reads with MiXCR. Altogether under 1 million distinct CDR3 sequences are present, 9% to 15% being singletons, with the ten largest covering around 1.5%. This clonotype was seen more than once but under ten times. Its antigen is currently unknown. The length of the CDR3 is 12 residues. Germline assignment: CDR1 SNHLY and CDR2 FYNNEI. Trimming left V 8 bases short and J 7 bases short, with 12 bases between. The sample was also reused in another study, on yellow fever vaccine responses in identical twins. That paper states: Reportedly, twins showed a vaccine T cell response that looked partly convergent and partly personalized.

This TCR was sampled from a woman under 30 in good health. Sequencing used PBMCs. The chain couples TRBV2 to TRBJ2-1; TRBD2 might be the D (5 bases). The CDR3 protein is CASGGSRNEQFF. The CDR3 DNA reads TGTGCCAGCGGAGGCTCTCGTAATGAGCAGTTCTTC.